Listed below are T cell receptor beta chains from one sample, sequenced in a study of T cells in Graves' hyperthyroidism and ophthalmopathy. One entry per CDR3 protein, called by TCRdb with MiXCR from the multiplex PCR reads. Of roughly 280,000 distinct CDR3 sequences listed, about a sixth are singletons. The sample consisted of blood. The receptor source for this set is a woman aged 55-70 years with Graves' ophthalmopathy. The CDR3 runs from the conserved cysteine through the conserved F or W. Each record gives: CDR3 protein, CDR3 DNA, clone size, V gene, CDR3 length, J gene, D gene. The D gene is left open where the match is weak. Size is stated for part of the rows, as once, few or many counts, or as a class when the clone is expanded.

CDR3: CASSSTGSQENTIYF; DNA: TGTGCCAGCTCATCGACAGGTTCTCAAGAAAACACCATATATTTT; size: few; V: TRBV18; length: 15; J: TRBJ1-3; D: .
CDR3: CASSEHVGAGAPYEQYF; DNA: TGTGCCAGCAGTGAGCACGTAGGGGCGGGGGCCCCCTACGAGCAGTACTTC; size: many; V: TRBV6-1; length: 17; J: TRBJ2-7; D: .
CDR3: CSAKDRASYGYTF; DNA: TGCAGCGCCAAGGACAGGGCAAGCTATGGCTACACCTTC; size: many; V: TRBV29-1; length: 13; J: TRBJ1-2; D: TRBD1
CDR3: CASRGFGTQYF; DNA: TGTGCCAGCAGGGGGTTTGGGACCCAGTACTTC; size: many; V: TRBV27; length: 11; J: TRBJ2-5; D: .
CDR3: CAIRDSGSDNEKLFF; DNA: TGTGCCATCAGAGACTCAGGGAGCGATAATGAAAAACTGTTTTTT; size: many; V: TRBV10-3; length: 15; J: TRBJ1-4; D: .
CDR3: CARSAEGQFYEQYF; DNA: TGTGCCAGGTCTGCTGAGGGGCAGTTCTACGAGCAGTACTTC; size: many; V: TRBV12-3/TRBV12-4; length: 14; J: TRBJ2-7; D: .
CDR3: CASSEYAPALGSNQPQHF; DNA: TGTGCCAGCAGTGAATATGCCCCGGCCCTTGGTAGCAATCAGCCCCAGCATTTT; size: .; V: TRBV6-1; length: 18; J: TRBJ1-5; D: .
CDR3: CASSTDYIANYGYTF; DNA: TGTGCCAGCAGTACCGATTATATCGCTAACTATGGCTACACCTTC; size: .; V: TRBV6-1; length: 15; J: TRBJ1-2; D: .
CDR3: CASSDAGTTKETQYF; DNA: TGTGCCAGCAGCGACGCCGGGACAACAAAAGAGACCCAGTACTTC; size: few; V: TRBV9; length: 15; J: TRBJ2-5; D: .
CDR3: CASSPMSSYYGYTF; DNA: TGTGCCAGCAGCCCCATGAGCAGCTACTATGGCTACACCTTC; size: many; V: TRBV7-8; length: 14; J: TRBJ1-2; D: .
CDR3: CASSLRAMNTEAFF; DNA: TGCGCCAGCAGCCTAAGAGCGATGAACACTGAAGCTTTCTTT; size: few; V: TRBV4-1; length: 14; J: TRBJ1-1; D: .
CDR3: CASSQGLPPETQYF; DNA: TGTGCCAGCAGCCAAGGACTCCCCCCAGAGACCCAGTACTTC; size: few; V: TRBV4-2; length: 14; J: TRBJ2-5; D: .
CDR3: CASSFPEAGAAKNIQYF; DNA: TGTGCCAGCAGTTTCCCCGAGGCAGGGGCGGCCAAAAACATTCAGTACTTC; size: many; V: TRBV28; length: 17; J: TRBJ2-4; D: .
CDR3: CASSRDWQDTQYF; DNA: TGCGCCAGCAGCCGGGACTGGCAGGATACGCAGTATTTT; size: few; V: TRBV4-3; length: 13; J: TRBJ2-3; D: .
CDR3: CASSEDLRRGYTF; DNA: TGTGCCAGCAGTGAAGACCTCAGGCGCGGCTACACCTTC; size: many; V: TRBV2; length: 13; J: TRBJ1-2; D: .
CDR3: CSARTGTGVGNTIYF; DNA: TGCAGTGCTCGAACCGGGACAGGGGTGGGAAACACCATATATTTT; size: many; V: TRBV20-1; length: 15; J: TRBJ1-3; D: TRBD1
CDR3: CASSLDLAGGYEQYF; DNA: TGCGCCAGCAGCTTGGACCTAGCGGGAGGATACGAGCAGTACTTC; size: .; V: TRBV5-1; length: 15; J: TRBJ2-7; D: TRBD2
CDR3: CASSLVREGNQPQHF; DNA: TGTGCCAGCAGCTTAGTGCGGGAGGGCAATCAGCCCCAGCATTTT; size: .; V: TRBV7-2; length: 15; J: TRBJ1-5; D: .
CDR3: CASRYGGRVNSPLHF; DNA: TGTGCCAGCAGATATGGAGGCCGGGTAAATTCACCCCTCCACTTT; size: .; V: TRBV6-2/TRBV6-3; length: 15; J: TRBJ1-6; D: .
CDR3: CATSGLGLAGGTQDTQYF; DNA: TGTGCCACCAGTGGCCTCGGACTAGCGGGAGGCACCCAGGATACGCAGTATTTT; size: few; V: TRBV24-1; length: 18; J: TRBJ2-3; D: TRBD2
CDR3: CSVENLGDSDSYEQYF; DNA: TGCAGCGTTGAGAATCTGGGAGATTCCGACTCCTACGAGCAGTACTTC; size: few; V: TRBV29-1; length: 16; J: TRBJ2-7; D: .
CDR3: CASRRDIYYEQYF; DNA: TGCGCCAGCCGCCGGGACATTTACTACGAGCAGTACTTC; size: .; V: TRBV5-1; length: 13; J: TRBJ2-7; D: .
CDR3: CASSAHSGVFQETQYF; DNA: TGTGCCAGTAGCGCCCATAGCGGGGTTTTCCAAGAGACCCAGTACTTC; size: few; V: TRBV19; length: 16; J: TRBJ2-5; D: TRBD2
CDR3: CASSSNDIVNYGYTF; DNA: TGTGCCAGCAGTTCAAACGACATAGTTAACTATGGCTACACCTTC; size: many; V: TRBV6-1; length: 15; J: TRBJ1-2; D: .
CDR3: CASSLGGGPGRNEQYF; DNA: TGTGCCAGCAGCTTAGGGGGGGGCCCGGGCCGAAACGAGCAGTACTTC; size: .; V: TRBV7-9; length: 16; J: TRBJ2-7; D: .
CDR3: CASSMGLDYEQYF; DNA: TGCGCCAGCAGCATGGGACTGGACTACGAGCAGTACTTC; size: .; V: TRBV5-1; length: 13; J: TRBJ2-7; D: .
CDR3: CASSPRQGRYGYTF; DNA: TGTGCCAGCAGTCCCCGACAGGGGAGGTATGGCTACACCTTC; size: .; V: TRBV6-1; length: 14; J: TRBJ1-2; D: TRBD1
CDR3: CASSFSGAAAEAFF; DNA: TGTGCCAGCAGTTTTTCAGGGGCGGCCGCTGAAGCTTTCTTT; size: many; V: TRBV12-3/TRBV12-4; length: 14; J: TRBJ1-1; D: .
CDR3: CASSLTQGYNEQFF; DNA: TGTGCCAGCAGTTTGACTCAGGGGTACAATGAGCAGTTCTTC; size: .; V: TRBV12-3/TRBV12-4; length: 14; J: TRBJ2-1; D: .
CDR3: CASSPSRGTDTQYF; DNA: TGTGCCAGCAGCCCTTCGCGGGGCACAGATACGCAGTATTTT; size: many; V: TRBV7-2; length: 14; J: TRBJ2-3; D: .
CDR3: CSVEDTRTGIHEQYF; DNA: TGCAGCGTTGAAGATACAAGGACAGGGATCCACGAGCAGTACTTC; size: few; V: TRBV29-1; length: 15; J: TRBJ2-7; D: TRBD1
CDR3: CSASPPGTGEQYF; DNA: TGCAGTGCTAGCCCTCCAGGGACGGGCGAGCAGTACTTC; size: many; V: TRBV20-1; length: 13; J: TRBJ2-7; D: .
CDR3: CASSEPLGVLGTQYF; DNA: TGCGCCAGCAGTGAGCCTCTAGGGGTCCTAGGGACCCAGTACTTC; size: many; V: TRBV10-2; length: 15; J: TRBJ2-5; D: .
CDR3: CASSGQSRDRGLGAFF; DNA: TGTGCCAGTAGTGGCCAAAGCCGGGACAGGGGGCTAGGAGCTTTCTTT; size: .; V: TRBV19; length: 16; J: TRBJ1-1; D: TRBD1
CDR3: CSALDRGKGRKNIQYF; DNA: TGCAGTGCCCTGGACAGGGGAAAAGGACGCAAAAACATTCAGTACTTC; size: many; V: TRBV20-1; length: 16; J: TRBJ2-4; D: TRBD1
CDR3: CSVEEGTGANVLTF; DNA: TGCAGCGTTGAAGAGGGGACTGGGGCCAACGTCCTGACTTTC; size: few; V: TRBV29-1; length: 14; J: TRBJ2-6; D: .
CDR3: CSARGLAGRRQAKNIQYF; DNA: TGCAGTGCTAGGGGACTAGCGGGAAGGAGACAAGCCAAAAACATTCAGTACTTC; size: few; V: TRBV20-1; length: 18; J: TRBJ2-4; D: TRBD2
CDR3: CASNKQGEQGGYTF; DNA: TGTGCCAGCAACAAACAGGGGGAACAGGGTGGCTACACCTTC; size: many; V: TRBV9; length: 14; J: TRBJ1-2; D: TRBD1
CDR3: CASRDRRNTEAFF; DNA: TGTGCCAGTAGGGACAGGAGGAACACTGAAGCTTTCTTT; size: many; V: TRBV19; length: 13; J: TRBJ1-1; D: TRBD1
CDR3: CASSQEAAFHGNTIYF; DNA: TGCGCCAGCAGCCAAGAAGCCGCATTTCATGGAAACACCATATATTTT; size: few; V: TRBV4-1; length: 16; J: TRBJ1-3; D: .
CDR3: CASKSGASAYNEQFF; DNA: TGTGCCAGCAAATCAGGAGCTAGCGCATACAATGAGCAGTTCTTC; size: many; V: TRBV2; length: 15; J: TRBJ2-1; D: .
CDR3: CASSLGMLEDETQYF; DNA: TGTGCCAGCAGCCTAGGGATGTTGGAGGATGAGACCCAGTACTTC; size: many; V: TRBV7-9; length: 15; J: TRBJ2-5; D: .
CDR3: CATSRDGRTGGNQPQHF; DNA: TGTGCCACCAGCAGAGATGGTAGAACAGGGGGCAATCAGCCCCAGCATTTT; size: few; V: TRBV15; length: 17; J: TRBJ1-5; D: TRBD1
CDR3: CASSLVRGNTEAFF; DNA: TGTGCCAGCAGCTTAGTGCGGGGGAACACTGAAGCTTTCTTT; size: many; V: TRBV11-2; length: 14; J: TRBJ1-1; D: .
CDR3: CASSQDYSSSPLHF; DNA: TGCGCCAGCAGCCAAGATTACAGCTCTTCCCCCCTCCACTTT; size: few; V: TRBV4-3; length: 14; J: TRBJ1-6; D: .
CDR3: CAISEPTSGGDKNIQYF; DNA: TGTGCCATCAGTGAACCTACTAGCGGGGGGGACAAAAACATTCAGTACTTC; size: many; V: TRBV10-3; length: 17; J: TRBJ2-4; D: TRBD2
CDR3: CASSLTQTDTKAFF; DNA: TGTGCCAGCAGCCTCACCCAGACAGACACGAAAGCTTTCTTT; size: many; V: TRBV7-9; length: 14; J: TRBJ1-1; D: .
CDR3: CASSRWTEDSPLHF; DNA: TGTGCCAGCAGTAGGTGGACGGAAGATTCACCCCTCCACTTT; size: .; V: TRBV27; length: 14; J: TRBJ1-6; D: .
CDR3: CSAYPGTVQETQYF; DNA: TGCAGTGCATACCCAGGGACGGTTCAAGAGACCCAGTACTTC; size: .; V: TRBV20-1; length: 14; J: TRBJ2-5; D: .
CDR3: CASSWNRDQEQYF; DNA: TGTGCCAGCAGTTGGAACCGGGACCAAGAGCAGTACTTC; size: .; V: TRBV6-2/TRBV6-3; length: 13; J: TRBJ2-7; D: .
CDR3: CASSVDRGGDSSQNIQYF; DNA: TGTGCCAGCAGCGTAGATCGTGGAGGGGACAGTTCACAAAACATTCAGTACTTC; size: few; V: TRBV9; length: 18; J: TRBJ2-4; D: .
CDR3: CSAGPTGPPETQYF; DNA: TGCAGTGCTGGCCCGACAGGGCCCCCAGAGACCCAGTACTTC; size: many; V: TRBV20-1; length: 14; J: TRBJ2-5; D: TRBD1
CDR3: CASSSGTGKSLNYGYTF; DNA: TGCGCCAGCAGCTCCGGGACAGGGAAGTCCCTTAACTATGGCTACACCTTC; size: few; V: TRBV4-3; length: 17; J: TRBJ1-2; D: TRBD1
CDR3: CASSGQPNRPQHF; DNA: TGTGCCAGCTCCGGACAGCCTAATCGGCCCCAGCATTTT; size: once; V: TRBV18; length: 13; J: TRBJ1-5; D: .
CDR3: CASSRIGGSAGNTIYF; DNA: TGTGCCAGCAGTCGAATCGGGGGTTCGGCTGGAAACACCATATATTTT; size: few; V: TRBV27; length: 16; J: TRBJ1-3; D: .